The 10 T cell receptor beta chains below come from one sample, sequenced in a study of regulatory T cells in long-lasting Graves disease. Building the TCR beta libraries relied on iRepertoire HTBI primers, and CDR3 regions underwent Arm-PCR. TCRdb passed the multiplex PCR reads through MiXCR, listing each CDR3 protein once. In the table there are roughly 450,000 distinct CDR3 sequences, roughly a quarter of which are singletons. As for time point: persistent/refractory GD, antithyroid drugs over 5 years with positive TRAb. The TCR library used RNA extracted from PBMCs. Sequenced material: peripheral blood mononuclear cells (PBMCs), taken when the disease was refractory, from a patient treated with antithyroid drugs. Receptors were obtained from a female donor with Graves disease.

This clonotype came up many times. The CDR3 spells CASAGLAGGTGYEQYF. The CDR3 nucleotides read TGTGCCAGTGCGGGACTAGCGGGAGGCACGGGCTACGAGCAGTACTTC. This chain links TRBV27 with TRBJ2-7; 15 positions match TRBD2. The CDR3 is made up of 16 amino acids. The V gene's germline CDR1 is MNHEY and CDR2 SMNVEV (reference sequence). The J segment lost 3 bases and the V segment lost 9 bases, leaving 9 bases of the junction unmatched.

This chain connects TRBV2 to TRBJ1-5; a weak D match, TRBD1 (5 bases). Germline CDR1 and CDR2: SNHLY and FYNNEI. The V end was cut by 6 bases, the J end by 11 bases, with 14 bases between. The length of the CDR3 is 12 residues. CDR3: CASRLDSVSQHF. The CDR3 bases are TGTGCCAGCAGGCTCGACAGTGTGTCCCAGCATTTT. Full variable domain (remainder filled in from reference TRBV2 and TRBJ1-5): EPEVTQTPSHQVTQMGQEVILRCVPISNHLYFYWYRQILGQKVEFLVSFYNNEISEKSEIFDDQFSVERPDGSNFTLKIRSTKLEDSAMYFCASRLDSVSQHFGDGTRLSIL.

The V and J genes are TRBV5-1 and TRBJ2-5, with 7 bases matching TRBD2. Germline V gives CDR1 SGHRS, CDR2 YFSETQ. Trimming removed 3 bases from V and 5 bases from J; junction bases left unmatched: 13. There are 16 residues in the CDR3. The CDR3 region has the DNA TGCGCCAGCAGCTCCCCCGGACTAGGAATGTTTGAGACCCAGTACTTC. The encoded protein is CASSSPGLGMFETQYF.

V is TRBV29-1 and J is TRBJ2-2, with D perhaps given as TRBD1 or TRBD2 (5 bases each). This CDR3 region has 11 residues. V lost 6 bases and J lost 8, with 10 bases in between. Looked up from germline, CDR1 is SQVTM and CDR2 is ANQGSEA. CDR3 sequence: CSVGTTGELFF. CDR3 nucleotide sequence: TGCAGCGTGGGGACGACTGGGGAGCTGTTTTTT.

The table lists this clonotype with many counts. V is TRBV7-2 and J is TRBJ1-5; tentatively, D is TRBD1 (6 bases). Germline values: CDR1 SGHTA, CDR2 FQGNSA. The CDR3 sequence is 13 residues long. Trimming took 5 bases from V and 9 from J, leaving 14 bases between them. The CDR3 sequence is CASSPIKQGPQHF. DNA for the CDR3: TGTGCCAGCAGCCCGATCAAACAGGGGCCCCAGCATTTT.

This clonotype was counted between two and nine times. This rearrangement joins TRBV28 to TRBJ2-2, with 10 positions matching TRBD1. The CDR3 loop spans 16 amino acids. The trim removed 2 bases at V and 4 bases at J, leaving 4 bases unmatched. Germline values: CDR1 MDHEN, CDR2 SYDVKM. CDR3 sequence reads: CASSLVDRGRTGELFF. The CDR3 region has the DNA TGTGCCAGCAGTTTAGTTGACAGGGGGCGCACCGGGGAGCTGTTTTTT.

Ten or more counts support this clonotype. This chain connects TRBV12-3 or TRBV12-4 to TRBJ1-2, with D unresolved. V lost 7 bases, J lost 4 bases, and 13 bases lay in between. The CDR3 has 13 residues. Here the CDR3 DNA reads TGTGCCAGCAACGGACCGGGGTCCTATGGCTACACCTTC. Translating gives CASNGPGSYGYTF.

This clonotype was recorded a few times. The chain joins TRBV6-5 to TRBJ1-1, with D hard to call. The CDR3 is made up of 15 amino acids. V lost 2 bases and J 1 base, leaving 11 bases between the germline ends. Germline CDR1 MNHEY, CDR2 SVGAGI. This CDR3 is CASSYPQGTNTEAFF. CDR3 coding DNA: TGTGCCAGCAGTTACCCGCAAGGCACGAACACTGAAGCTTTCTTT.

V usage is TRBV6-1 and J usage is TRBJ1-5; D not resolved. The germline V gene has CDR1 MNHNS and CDR2 SASEGT. The CDR3 runs 16 residues. V lost 5 bases and J lost 3, with 17 bases in between. For the CDR3, the DNA is TGTGCCAGCAGTAGGACGGCGGAGATAATCAATCAGCCCCAGCATTTT. This gives the protein CASSRTAEIINQPQHF.

This clonotype was found a few times. The V and J genes are TRBV7-2 and TRBJ2-2; perhaps TRBD1 as D (6 bases). Between the trimmed V and J ends, which lost 4 bases and 7 bases, there was a span of 13 bases. From germline, CDR1 is SGHTA and CDR2 FQGNSA. CDR3 length equals 14 residues. Written as DNA, the CDR3 is TGTGCCAGCAGCTCGACGTGGGGGCACGGGGAGCTGTTTTTT. Protein: CASSSTWGHGELFF.